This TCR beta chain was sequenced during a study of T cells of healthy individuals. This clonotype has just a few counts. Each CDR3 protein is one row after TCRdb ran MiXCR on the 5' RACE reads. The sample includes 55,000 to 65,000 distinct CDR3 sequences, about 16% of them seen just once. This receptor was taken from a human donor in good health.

CDR3 DNA: TGTGCCAGCAGCTTAGGGGCTGGAAACACCATATATTTT. This sequence encodes CASSLGAGNTIYF. V is TRBV7-2 and J is TRBJ1-3; D remains unclear. There are 13 residues in the CDR3. V was shortened by 1 base and J by 2 bases, with 3 bases between the two germline ends. Germline V CDR1 and CDR2: SGHTA, FQGNSA. Filled out from reference TRBV7-2 and TRBJ1-3, the complete variable domain reads GAGVSQSPSNKVTEKGKDVELRCDPISGHTALYWYRQSLGQGLEFLIYFQGNSAPDKSGLPSDRFSAERTGGSVSTLTIQRTQQEDSAVYLCASSLGAGNTIYFGEGSWLTVV.